The 8 T cell receptor beta chains listed next were all sequenced from one sample in a study of technical replicates of blood from several donors. Assay used: immunoSEQ multiplex PCR; TCRdb lists only in-frame clones, some missing. The sample lists tens of thousands of clones; 80% to 90% were seen once. Sequences were obtained from PBMCs. The receptors were sampled from a human donor in good health. Some clones in this sample may be carry-over from other donors' samples.

The rearrangement links TRBV7-8 to TRBJ2-7; 9 nucleotides line up with TRBD2. Germline assignment: CDR1 SGHVS and CDR2 FQNEAQ. Trimming took 2 bases from V and 3 from J; bases not matched to a gene: 5. The CDR3 has 15 residues. In DNA form, the CDR3 reads TGTGCCAGCAGCTTATCGGCTAGCGGGAACTACGAGCAGTACTTC. Translating gives CASSLSASGNYEQYF.

The chain links TRBV28 to TRBJ1-5; D is possibly TRBD1 (6 bases). The V gene lost 5 bases and the J gene lost 4 bases, with 15 bases spanning the gap. The CDR3 extends over 15 amino acids. Germline V gene data show CDR1 as MDHEN and CDR2 as SYDVKM. Here the CDR3 DNA reads TGTGCCAGCAGTCCCCCGCGGGGGGCGAATCAGCCCCAGCATTTT. Translating it yields CASSPPRGANQPQHF.

The chain couples TRBV7-2 to TRBJ2-5; 8 bases align to TRBD2. This CDR3 comprises 16 residues. Germline CDR1 reads SGHTA; CDR2 reads FQGNSA. V lost 1 base, J lost 2 bases, and 6 bases stayed unmatched. CDR3 bases: TGTGCCAGCAGCTTAGTACGGGCTAGCGGGCAAGAGACCCAGTACTTC. Encoded protein: CASSLVRASGQETQYF.

This clone has a single count. The chain links TRBV6-1 to TRBJ1-1; TRBD1 matches at 10 bases. V shed 2 bases and J 12 bases; nucleotides not matched to a gene: 12. The CDR3 has 15 amino acids. The germline gives CDR1 MNHNS, CDR2 SASEGT. CDR3 sequence: CASSEQVVGTGEPFF. The CDR3 bases are TGTGCCAGCAGTGAACAAGTGGTGGGGACAGGGGAACCTTTCTTT.

This clone was seen a single time. This rearrangement joins TRBV7-9 to TRBJ2-5, with 8 bases aligning to TRBD1. Looked up from germline, CDR1 is SEHNR and CDR2 is FQNEAQ (reference sequence). The junction had 9 bases not matched to a gene; V was cut back by 4 bases and J by 2 bases. The CDR3 is made up of 16 amino acids. The CDR3, as DNA: TGTGCCAGCAGCTCGACTCCGGACAGGGAACAAGAGACCCAGTACTTC. It codes for CASSSTPDREQETQYF. Based on the CDR3 plus reference TRBV7-9 and TRBJ2-5, the full variable domain is DTGVSQNPRHKITKRGQNVTFRCDPISEHNRLYWYRQTLGQGPEFLTYFQNEAQLEKSRLLSDRFSAERPKGSFSTLEIQRTEQGDSAMYLCASSSTPDREQETQYFGPGTRLLVL.

The gene calls are TRBV6-1 and TRBJ1-6; D ambiguous. Trimming removed 2 bases at V and 8 bases at J, with 13 bases between. The germline V gene encodes CDR1 MNHNS and CDR2 SASEGT. CDR3 length: 15 amino acids. CDR3: CASSELTPPDSPLHF. In nucleotides, the CDR3 is TGTGCCAGCAGTGAACTAACTCCTCCCGATTCACCCCTCCACTTT.

The chain combines TRBV7-2 with TRBJ2-3, with unresolved D. The CDR3 totals 13 residues. With 6 bases removed from V and 1 base from J, the gap between germline ends came to 8 bases. CDR1 is SGHTA, CDR2 FQGNSA, per germline. In DNA, the CDR3 is TGTGCCAGCAGAATGGCCGGCACAGATACGCAGTATTTT. Amino acid sequence: CASRMAGTDTQYF.

The chain recombines TRBV28 with TRBJ2-5, with 7 bases fitting TRBD2. The germline gives CDR1 MDHEN, CDR2 SYDVKM. The trim removed 1 base at V and 5 bases at J, leaving 4 bases unmatched. This CDR3 comprises 14 residues. CDR3 in DNA: TGTGCCAGCAGTTTATCCGGGCGGGGGGAGACCCAGTACTTC. It codes for CASSLSGRGETQYF. The full variable domain, in which reference TRBV28 and TRBJ2-5 provide the parts outside the CDR3, is DVKVTQSSRYLVKRTGEKVFLECVQDMDHENMFWYRQDPGLGLRLIYFSYDVKMKEKGDIPEGYSVSREKKERFSLILESASTNQTSMYLCASSLSGRGETQYFGPGTRLLVL.